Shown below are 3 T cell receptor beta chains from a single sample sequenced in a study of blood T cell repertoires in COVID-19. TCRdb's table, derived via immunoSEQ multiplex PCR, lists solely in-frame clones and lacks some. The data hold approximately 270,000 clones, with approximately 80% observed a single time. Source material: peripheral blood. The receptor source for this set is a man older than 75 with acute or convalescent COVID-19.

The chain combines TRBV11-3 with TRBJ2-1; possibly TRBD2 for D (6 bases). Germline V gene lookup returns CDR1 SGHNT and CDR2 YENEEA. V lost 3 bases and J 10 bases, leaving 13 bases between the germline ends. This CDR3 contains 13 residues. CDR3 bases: TGTGCCAGCAGCTTGACGGGAGTACAGGAGCAGTTCTTC. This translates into CASSLTGVQEQFF. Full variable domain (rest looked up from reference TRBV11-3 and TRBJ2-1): EAGVVQSPRYKIIEKKQPVAFWCNPISGHNTLYWYLQNLGQGPELLIRYENEEAVDDSQLPKDRFSAERLKGVDSTLKIQPAELGDSAVYLCASSLTGVQEQFFGPGTRLTVL.

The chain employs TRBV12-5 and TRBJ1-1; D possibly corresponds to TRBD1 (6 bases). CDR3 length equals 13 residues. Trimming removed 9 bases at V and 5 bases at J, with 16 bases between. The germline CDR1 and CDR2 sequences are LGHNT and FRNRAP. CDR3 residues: CASAKQGGTEAFF. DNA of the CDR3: TGTGCTAGCGCCAAACAGGGTGGGACTGAAGCTTTCTTT.

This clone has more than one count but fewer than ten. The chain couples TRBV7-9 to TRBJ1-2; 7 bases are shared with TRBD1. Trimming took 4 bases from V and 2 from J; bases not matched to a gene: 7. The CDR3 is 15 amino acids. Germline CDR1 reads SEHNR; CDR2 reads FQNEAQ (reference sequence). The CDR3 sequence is CASSSAGGSNYGYTF. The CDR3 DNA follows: TGTGCCAGCAGCTCAGCAGGGGGTTCGAACTATGGCTACACCTTC.